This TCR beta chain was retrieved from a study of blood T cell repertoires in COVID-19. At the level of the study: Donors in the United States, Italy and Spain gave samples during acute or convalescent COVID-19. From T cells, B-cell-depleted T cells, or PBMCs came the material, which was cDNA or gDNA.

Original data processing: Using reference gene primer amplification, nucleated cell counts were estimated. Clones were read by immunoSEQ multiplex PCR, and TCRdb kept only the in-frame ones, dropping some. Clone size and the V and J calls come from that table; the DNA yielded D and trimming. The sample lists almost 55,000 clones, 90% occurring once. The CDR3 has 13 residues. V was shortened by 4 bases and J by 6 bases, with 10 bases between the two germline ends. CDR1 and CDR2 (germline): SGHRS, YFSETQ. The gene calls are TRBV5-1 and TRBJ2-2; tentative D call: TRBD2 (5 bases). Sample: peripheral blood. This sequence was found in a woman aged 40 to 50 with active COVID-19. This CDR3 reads CASSATRAGELFF. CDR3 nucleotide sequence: TGCGCCAGCAGCGCCACTAGGGCCGGGGAGCTGTTTTTT.